This record looks at one T cell receptor beta chain sequence and its context. These data originate in a study of blood T cell repertoires in COVID-19. Sequencing used immunoSEQ multiplex PCR; TCRdb keeps in-frame clones, though not all of them. The data contain roughly 380,000 clones, roughly 85% of them singletons. The V end was cut by 4 bases, the J end by 2 bases, with 12 bases between. The CDR3 has 14 amino acids. Germline-derived CDR1 and CDR2 are LGHDT and YNNKEL (reference sequence). The clonotype comes from a young woman with acute or convalescent COVID-19. The V gene is TRBV3-1 (or the pseudogene TRBV3-2), the J gene TRBJ2-7; weak D call: TRBD2 (6 bases). The sequencing sample was made of peripheral blood. Here the CDR3 DNA reads TGTGCCAGCAGCCGGAGGGACCGTACCTACGAGCAGTACTTC. It specifies CASSRRDRTYEQYF.